This TCR beta chain was sequenced for a study of radiation and T cells in renal cell carcinoma. Time point indicated: baseline pretreatment blood. Treatment described: 15 Gy SBRT to primary tumor, nephrectomy 4 weeks later. With V trimmed by 3 bases and J by 7 bases, 10 bases remained unmatched. The CDR3 loop spans 17 amino acids. Germline V gene sequence: CDR1 SGDLS, CDR2 YYNGEE. This clone was detected only once. The repertoire was sequenced with immunoSEQ multiplex PCR; TCRdb's copy has only in-frame clones and lacks some. This table holds around 140,000 clones, approximately 82% found once. The chain couples TRBV9 to TRBJ1-4; 12 positions match TRBD1. This specimen consisted of blood, obtained from a patient whose treatment included radiotherapy and nephrectomy. The TCR comes from a woman aged 45 to 65 with renal cell carcinoma. The CDR3 protein is CASSAGTGGGGSEKLFF. The CDR3 nucleotides are TGTGCCAGCAGCGCCGGGACAGGGGGCGGAGGGAGTGAAAAACTGTTTTTT.